This entry concerns a single T cell receptor beta chain. This record comes from a study of cytomegalovirus exposure and HLA in healthy donors. Using immunoSEQ multiplex PCR, the repertoire was profiled, and TCRdb retains in-frame clones only, with some absent. The profile shows over 70,000 clones, 94% of them singletons. Germline V gene sequence: CDR1 MNHEY, CDR2 SVGAGI. The germline V and J ends were trimmed by 4 bases and 0 bases, with 4 bases remaining between them. The CDR3 length is 13 residues. Sequenced material: PBMCs. This clonotype was sampled from a woman aged 18-30 years in good health and CMV-seronegative. The genes are TRBV6-5 and TRBJ1-5; D unclear. DNA of the CDR3: TGTGCCAGCAGTTCCTATAGCAATCAGCCCCAGCATTTT. It specifies CASSSYSNQPQHF.